This entry describes one T cell receptor beta chain. Its antigen is unknown. The data are from a study of shared clonotypes between healthy human individuals. This CDR3 comprises 12 residues. Germline CDR1 is SNHLY and CDR2 is FYNNEI. The ends were cut back, 7 bases at V and 8 bases at J, with 11 bases in the middle. Whole-study findings and limits: Apart from blood, nothing was sampled; tissue repertoires likely differ. Four donors shared about 4.8% of their naive CD4 clonotypes.

Clones were read by immunoSEQ multiplex PCR, and TCRdb kept only the in-frame ones, dropping some. The sample has about 1.1 million clones, approximately 78% seen once. All participating donors were Caucasian adults from Nashville, Tennessee. Naive CD45RA+ and memory CD45RA-negative subsets were split from CD4+ cells. Source material: memory CD4+ T cells from PBMCs. As for subset: CD45RA-negative fraction. This chain joins TRBV2 and TRBJ1-4; the D is unclear. This TCR was recovered from a man aged 18 to 30 in good health. Some clones in this sample may be carry-over from other donors' samples. CDR3 residues: CASKRQAEKLFF. In DNA, the CDR3 is TGTGCCAGCAAACGACAAGCGGAAAAACTGTTTTTT.